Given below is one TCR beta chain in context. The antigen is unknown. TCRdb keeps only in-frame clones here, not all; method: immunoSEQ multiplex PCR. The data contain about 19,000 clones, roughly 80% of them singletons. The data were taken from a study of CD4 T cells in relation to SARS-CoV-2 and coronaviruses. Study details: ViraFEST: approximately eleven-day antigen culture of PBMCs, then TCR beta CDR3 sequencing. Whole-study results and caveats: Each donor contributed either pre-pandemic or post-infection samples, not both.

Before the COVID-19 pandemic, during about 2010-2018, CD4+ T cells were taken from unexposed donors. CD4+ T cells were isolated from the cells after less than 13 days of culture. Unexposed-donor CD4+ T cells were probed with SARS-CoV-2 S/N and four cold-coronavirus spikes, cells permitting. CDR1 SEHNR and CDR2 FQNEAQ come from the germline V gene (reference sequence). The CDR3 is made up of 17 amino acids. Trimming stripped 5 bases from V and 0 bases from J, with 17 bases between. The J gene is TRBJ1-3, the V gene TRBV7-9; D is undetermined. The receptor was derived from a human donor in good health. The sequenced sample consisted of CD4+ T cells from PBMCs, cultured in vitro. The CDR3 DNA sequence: TGTGCCAGCAGCACCCCTTTTGAGGGTTACTCTGGAAACACCATATATTTT. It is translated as CASSTPFEGYSGNTIYF.